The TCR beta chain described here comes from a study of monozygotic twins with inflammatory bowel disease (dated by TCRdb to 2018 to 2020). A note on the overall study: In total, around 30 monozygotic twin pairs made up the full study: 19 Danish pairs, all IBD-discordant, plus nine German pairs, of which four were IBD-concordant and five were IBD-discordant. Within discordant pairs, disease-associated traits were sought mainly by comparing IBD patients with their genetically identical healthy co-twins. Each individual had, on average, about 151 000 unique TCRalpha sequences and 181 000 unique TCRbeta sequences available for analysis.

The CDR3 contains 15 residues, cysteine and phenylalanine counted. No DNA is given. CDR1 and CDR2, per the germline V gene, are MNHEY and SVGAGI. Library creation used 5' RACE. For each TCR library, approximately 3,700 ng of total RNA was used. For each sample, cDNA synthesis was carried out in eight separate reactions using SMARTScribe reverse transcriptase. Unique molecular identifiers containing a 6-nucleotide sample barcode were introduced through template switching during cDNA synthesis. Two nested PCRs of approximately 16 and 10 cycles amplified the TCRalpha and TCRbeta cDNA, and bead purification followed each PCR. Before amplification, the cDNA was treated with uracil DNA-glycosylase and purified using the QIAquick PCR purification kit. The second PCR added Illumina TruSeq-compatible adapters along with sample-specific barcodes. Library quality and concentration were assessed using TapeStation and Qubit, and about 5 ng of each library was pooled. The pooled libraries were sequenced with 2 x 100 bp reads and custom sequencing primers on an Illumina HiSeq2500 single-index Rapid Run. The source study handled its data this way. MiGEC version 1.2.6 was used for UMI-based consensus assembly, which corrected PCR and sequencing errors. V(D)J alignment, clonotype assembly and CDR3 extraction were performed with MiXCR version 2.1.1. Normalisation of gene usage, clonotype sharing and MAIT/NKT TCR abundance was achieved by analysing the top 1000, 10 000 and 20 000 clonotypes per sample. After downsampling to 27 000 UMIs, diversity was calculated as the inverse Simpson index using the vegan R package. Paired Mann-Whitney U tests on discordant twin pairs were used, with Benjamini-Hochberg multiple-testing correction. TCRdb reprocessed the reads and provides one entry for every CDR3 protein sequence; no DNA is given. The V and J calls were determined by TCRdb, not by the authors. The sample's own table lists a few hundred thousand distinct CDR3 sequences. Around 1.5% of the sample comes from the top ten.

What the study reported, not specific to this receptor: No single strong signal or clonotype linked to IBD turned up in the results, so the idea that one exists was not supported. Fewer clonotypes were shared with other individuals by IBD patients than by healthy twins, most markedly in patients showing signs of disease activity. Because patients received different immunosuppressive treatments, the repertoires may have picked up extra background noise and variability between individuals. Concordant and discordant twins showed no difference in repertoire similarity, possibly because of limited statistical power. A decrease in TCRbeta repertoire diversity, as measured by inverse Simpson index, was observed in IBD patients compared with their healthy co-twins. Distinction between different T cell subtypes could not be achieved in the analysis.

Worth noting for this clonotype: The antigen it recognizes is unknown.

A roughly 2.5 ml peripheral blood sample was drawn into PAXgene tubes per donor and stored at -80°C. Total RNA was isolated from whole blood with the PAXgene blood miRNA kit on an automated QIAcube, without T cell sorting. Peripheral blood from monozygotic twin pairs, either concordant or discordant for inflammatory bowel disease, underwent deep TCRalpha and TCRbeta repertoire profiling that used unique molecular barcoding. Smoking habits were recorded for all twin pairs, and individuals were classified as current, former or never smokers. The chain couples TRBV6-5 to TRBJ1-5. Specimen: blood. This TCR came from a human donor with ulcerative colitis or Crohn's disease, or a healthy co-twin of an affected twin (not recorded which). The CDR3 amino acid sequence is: CASSYRQEGNQPQHF.